These 29 T cell receptor beta chains originate from one sample sequenced in a study of T cell responses to AZD1222 COVID-19 vaccine. Some clones are missing from TCRdb's copy, which holds only in-frame ones; the method was immunoSEQ multiplex PCR. In the table there are approximately 150,000 clones, approximately 90% of which are singletons. Sequenced material: peripheral blood, taken on day 0 of AZD1222 vaccination. Receptors were obtained from an adult in good health.

The chain uses TRBV4-1 and TRBJ1-1, with D possibly TRBD1 on 5 matching bases. The ends were cut back, 1 base at V and 5 bases at J, with 14 bases in the middle. The CDR3 length is 15 residues. From germline, CDR1 is MGHRA and CDR2 YSYEKL. In nucleotides, the CDR3 is TGCGCCAGCAGCCAAGCTGGGGGAGTAGGGACTGAAGCTTTCTTT. Encoded protein: CASSQAGGVGTEAFF.

V is TRBV3-1 (or the pseudogene TRBV3-2) and J is TRBJ1-1, with 8 positions matching TRBD1. This CDR3 contains 13 residues. Trimming cost V 3 bases and J 9 bases; bases outside gene matches: 6. Per the germline V gene, CDR1 is LGHDT and CDR2 is YNNKEL (reference sequence). The DNA of the CDR3 is TGTGCCAGCAGCCAGCGTCGGACAGGGAAAGCTTTCTTT. As protein: CASSQRRTGKAFF.

The V and J genes are TRBV20-1 and TRBJ2-7, with D perhaps matching TRBD2 (6 bases). Trimming removed 6 bases from V and 5 bases from J, with 8 bases in between. The germline CDR1 and CDR2 sequences are DFQATT and SNEGSKA (reference sequence). This CDR3 has 10 amino acids. CDR3 DNA: TGCAGTGCCTGGGGGGACGAGCAGTACTTC. It translates to CSAWGDEQYF.

This chain uses TRBV11-2 with TRBJ2-5; D ambiguous. V gave up 8 bases and J gave up 4 bases, with 8 bases separating them. The CDR3 spans 11 residues. The germline V gene has CDR1 SGHAT and CDR2 FQNNGV. In DNA form, the CDR3 reads TGTGCCAGCCGGTTGGCAGAGACCCAGTACTTC. Translated: CASRLAETQYF.

The chain is built from TRBV29-1 and TRBJ1-1; tentative D call: TRBD1 (5 bases). The CDR3 consists of 11 residues. With 6 bases removed from V and 5 bases from J, the gap between germline ends came to 10 bases. In germline, CDR1 is SQVTM, CDR2 ANQGSEA. The CDR3 nucleotides are TGCAGCGTCCAGGGTGGGACTGAAGCTTTCTTT. This codes for CSVQGGTEAFF. Drawing the rest from reference TRBV29-1 and TRBJ1-1, the complete variable domain is SAVISQKPSRDICQRGTSLTIQCQVDSQVTMMFWYRQQPGQSLTLIATANQGSEATYESGFVIDKFPISRPNLTFSTLTVSNMSPEDSSIYLCSVQGGTEAFFGQGTRLTVV.

The chain employs TRBV6-5 and TRBJ1-2; a weak D match, TRBD1 (6 bases). CDR1 and CDR2 from the germline V gene are MNHEY and SVGAGI. The V and J ends lost 6 bases and 8 bases respectively, with 19 bases between them. The length of the CDR3 is 14 residues. The CDR3 DNA follows: TGTGCCAGCAGCTTGAGGGGGGTCGGTGAGGGCTACACCTTC. It translates to CASSLRGVGEGYTF.

This clone was seen only once. The rearrangement links TRBV29-1 to TRBJ2-1; 15 bases fit TRBD2. V lost 1 base to trimming and J lost 6 bases; unmatched junction nucleotides: 4. The CDR3 sequence is 16 residues long. The germline V gene has CDR1 SQVTM and CDR2 ANQGSEA. The CDR3 DNA reads as TGCAGCGTTGAAGGGACTAGCGGGAGGGCCTCCAATGAGCAGTTCTTC. This gives the protein CSVEGTSGRASNEQFF.

The chain is built from TRBV7-2 and TRBJ1-1, with 7 bases lining up with TRBD1. V was clipped by 8 bases and J by 4 bases; unmatched bases: 19. Germline CDR1 is SGHTA and CDR2 is FQGNSA. CDR3 length: 17 amino acids. CDR3 DNA: TGTGCCAGCCGCCCGGAGGGGGGACAGCGTGGTGGCACTGAAGCTTTCTTT. Translating it yields CASRPEGGQRGGTEAFF.

The chain combines TRBV14 with TRBJ2-7; 8 bases are shared with TRBD1. The CDR3 covers 19 residues. The germline CDR1 and CDR2 sequences are SGHDN and FVKESK. J was trimmed by 2 bases and V by 0 bases; bases with no gene match: 15. The CDR3 spells CASSQDRGQGNSRAYEQYF. CDR3 in DNA: TGTGCCAGCAGCCAAGACAGGGGGCAGGGTAACTCGCGAGCCTACGAGCAGTACTTC.

This clone was observed a single time. At the DNA level, this CDR3 is encoded by other sequences in the same sample as well. This chain joins TRBV12-3 or TRBV12-4 and TRBJ1-1; D perhaps matches TRBD1 (6 bases). Deletions cut 4 bases from V and 1 base from J, with 7 bases between. The CDR3 is made up of 13 amino acids. CDR3 residues: CASSSTGNTEAFF. The CDR3 DNA follows: TGTGCCAGCAGTTCGACAGGGAACACTGAAGCTTTCTTT.

The chain combines TRBV19 with TRBJ2-6; 8 bases align to TRBD1. This CDR3 has 19 amino acids. The trim removed 5 bases at V and 0 bases at J, leaving 12 bases unmatched. Germline CDR1 is LNHDA and CDR2 is SQIVND (reference sequence). The CDR3 protein is CASSLSTGTGFSGANVLTF. The CDR3 coding sequence is TGTGCCAGTAGTCTTTCAACCGGGACAGGCTTCTCTGGGGCCAACGTCCTGACTTTC.

The rearrangement joins TRBV15 to TRBJ1-6; 10 positions match TRBD1. The germline CDR1 and CDR2 sequences are LNHNV and YYDKDF (reference sequence). V trimming: 5 bases; J trimming: 7 bases; junction bases outside the gene matches: 11. This CDR3 has 17 amino acids. CDR3 region: CATSQRQGAPGNSPLHF. CDR3 sequence (DNA): TGTGCCACCAGCCAGAGACAGGGGGCGCCGGGGAATTCACCCCTCCACTTT.

This chain connects TRBV5-1 to TRBJ1-1; a possible D gene is TRBD1 (6 bases). V was pared by 0 bases and J by 8 bases, with 11 bases between. Germline values: CDR1 SGHRS, CDR2 YFSETQ. This CDR3 comprises 13 residues. The chain's CDR3 is CASSLVAGQEAFF. CDR3 DNA: TGCGCCAGCAGCTTGGTTGCGGGACAAGAAGCTTTCTTT.

The chain combines TRBV29-1 with TRBJ1-4; 7 nucleotides match TRBD1. The CDR3 contains 14 residues. V was clipped by 4 bases and J by 5 bases; unmatched bases: 7. CDR1 and CDR2 from the germline V gene are SQVTM and ANQGSEA. For the CDR3, the DNA is TGCAGCGTTGGCGGGACAGCAGGAAATGAAAAACTGTTTTTT. This translates into CSVGGTAGNEKLFF.

The chain recombines TRBV7-2 with TRBJ1-2; D is uncertain. From germline, CDR1 is SGHTA and CDR2 FQGNSA. The V and J ends lost 0 bases and 1 base respectively, with 6 bases between them. The CDR3 sequence is 14 residues long. CDR3 loop: CASSLARLNYGYTF. For the CDR3, the DNA is TGTGCCAGCAGCTTAGCGAGGCTTAACTATGGCTACACCTTC. The whole variable domain, remainder taken from reference TRBV7-2 and TRBJ1-2, is GAGVSQSPSNKVTEKGKDVELRCDPISGHTALYWYRQSLGQGLEFLIYFQGNSAPDKSGLPSDRFSAERTGGSVSTLTIQRTQQEDSAVYLCASSLARLNYGYTFGSGTRLTVV.

The chain links TRBV27 to TRBJ1-1; tentatively, D is TRBD1 (6 bases). Germline loops: CDR1 MNHEY, CDR2 SMNVEV (reference sequence). The CDR3 has 13 amino acids. Trimming cost V 8 bases and J 6 bases, with 16 bases left between them. CDR3 DNA: TGTGCCAGCGGGGCAGGGGCTAGGGCTGAAGCTTTCTTT. It is translated as CASGAGARAEAFF.

The chain couples TRBV14 to TRBJ1-6; no firm D call. The ends were cut back, 4 bases at V and 7 bases at J, with 8 bases in the middle. Germline V gene lookup returns CDR1 SGHDN and CDR2 FVKESK. The CDR3 loop spans 13 amino acids. The CDR3 loop reads CASSPQLNSPLHF. The CDR3 DNA follows: TGTGCCAGCAGCCCCCAACTGAATTCACCCCTCCACTTT.

This clone occurred once. The chain combines TRBV11-3 with TRBJ2-1, with 8 nucleotides matching TRBD1. The CDR3 loop spans 16 amino acids. The germline V gene encodes CDR1 SGHNT and CDR2 YENEEA. V gave up 3 bases and J gave up 4 bases; unmatched junction bases: 8. Here the CDR3 DNA reads TGTGCCAGCAGCTTGAGAGGGCAGGGGGCGTACAATGAGCAGTTCTTC. This gives the protein CASSLRGQGAYNEQFF.

The chain is built from TRBV10-3 and TRBJ1-2, with 10 bases that match TRBD1. Germline CDR1 ENHRY, CDR2 SYGVKD. J gave up 2 bases and V 3 bases, and 15 bases lay outside the gene matches. This CDR3 contains 19 residues. In DNA, the CDR3 is TGTGCCATCAGTGACCCAGCCCGGGGGACAGGGGTAGAAAACTATGGCTACACCTTC. This gives the protein CAISDPARGTGVENYGYTF.

This sequence joins TRBV7-6 and TRBJ1-2, with 8 bases that match TRBD1. Germline CDR1 reads SGHVS; CDR2 reads FNYEAQ. CDR3 size: 16 residues. V lost 5 bases, J lost 7 bases, and 15 bases stayed unmatched. CDR3 nucleotides: TGTGCCAGCAGCCCTAAGGGGACAGGTCGGGATGGTGGCTACACCTTC. This gives the protein CASSPKGTGRDGGYTF.

V gene TRBV6-5 combines with J gene TRBJ1-5; D gene unclear. The CDR3 has 13 amino acids. The germline V gene encodes CDR1 MNHEY and CDR2 SVGAGI. Trimming took off 6 bases at V and 4 bases at J, with 10 bases between the two ends. Here the CDR3 reads CASRITGNQPQHF. DNA of the CDR3: TGTGCCAGCAGGATTACGGGGAATCAGCCCCAGCATTTT.

V and J are TRBV7-8 and TRBJ2-7; no definite D call. This CDR3 comprises 16 residues. V was trimmed by 1 base and J by 5 bases, leaving 18 bases between them. Germline CDR1 and CDR2: SGHVS and FQNEAQ. The CDR3 spells CASSLGWAHTLDEQYF. The CDR3 DNA reads TGTGCCAGCAGCTTAGGATGGGCCCACACCTTGGACGAGCAGTACTTC.

CDR3 nucleotide sequence: TGTGCCAGCAGCTTAAAGGGGGCGCTCGGTGAAAAACTGTTTTTT. It translates to CASSLKGALGEKLFF. The chain carries TRBV7-2 and TRBJ1-4; 7 positions match TRBD1. The CDR3 is 15 amino acids. CDR1 and CDR2 (germline): SGHTA, FQGNSA. Losses at the gene ends were 2 bases for V and 7 bases for J; bases not matched to a gene: 7.

The V gene is TRBV7-8, the J gene TRBJ1-2; weak D call: TRBD1 (6 bases). The V end was cut by 2 bases, the J end by 0 bases, with 13 bases between. Per germline, CDR1 SGHVS and CDR2 FQNEAQ. CDR3 length: 16 residues. This CDR3 is CASSLWQGQANYGYTF. In DNA, the CDR3 is TGTGCCAGCAGCTTATGGCAGGGGCAAGCTAACTATGGCTACACCTTC.

V gene TRBV7-9 combines with J gene TRBJ1-4; D remains ambiguous. The CDR3 covers 11 residues. Trimming removed 2 bases at V and 12 bases at J, with 7 bases between. CDR1 is SEHNR, CDR2 FQNEAQ, per germline (reference sequence). The CDR3 region is CASSLYGELFF. CDR3 nucleotides: TGTGCCAGCAGCTTATACGGAGAACTGTTTTTT.

On this clone itself: This specimen includes other DNA sequences encoding the same CDR3. The chain is built from TRBV3-1 (or the pseudogene TRBV3-2) and TRBJ2-7; D is unclear. The CDR3 spans 12 residues. The germline V and J ends were trimmed by 1 base and 4 bases, with 5 bases remaining between them. Per germline, CDR1 LGHDT and CDR2 YNNKEL (reference sequence). For the CDR3, the DNA is TGTGCCAGCAGCCAAGGGGGTTACGAGCAGTACTTC. This gives the protein CASSQGGYEQYF.

This chain links TRBV19 with TRBJ1-6, with TRBD1 as a possible D gene (5 bases). This CDR3 is 14 amino acids long. V shed 8 bases and J shed 10 bases, with 18 bases lying between them. Germline V lookup: CDR1 LNHDA, CDR2 SQIVND (reference sequence). The CDR3 DNA reads TGTGCCAGTGGCATTCAGGGAGAAGGGTCACCCCTCCACTTT. Translation gives CASGIQGEGSPLHF.

The sample holds one count of this clone. The CDR3 reads CASSISGPYEQYF. The CDR3, as DNA: TGTGCCAGTAGTATCTCGGGGCCCTACGAGCAGTACTTC. The chain carries TRBV19 and TRBJ2-7; D is perhaps TRBD1 or TRBD2 (5 bases each). CDR1 LNHDA and CDR2 SQIVND come from the germline V gene (reference sequence). Trimming took 3 bases from V and 2 from J, leaving 8 bases between them. The CDR3 is 13 residues long.

The rearrangement links TRBV27 to TRBJ1-5, with 7 positions matching TRBD1. V was clipped by 5 bases and J by 2 bases; unmatched bases: 6. The length of the CDR3 is 15 residues. From germline, CDR1 is MNHEY and CDR2 SMNVEV (reference sequence). The CDR3 protein is CASSRQGVGNQPQHF. The CDR3 DNA is TGTGCCAGCAGTAGGCAGGGGGTAGGCAATCAGCCCCAGCATTTT.